These 7 T cell receptor beta chains originate from one sample sequenced in a study of PD-L1 blockade in urothelial cancer. Some clones are missing from TCRdb's copy, which holds only in-frame ones; the method was immunoSEQ multiplex PCR. The table lists 130,000 or so clones, approximately 84% of them singletons. Sample time point: pretreatment peripheral blood. The sample in question was PBMCs, obtained around atezolizumab (anti-PD-L1) treatment. These receptors were collected from a man in his fifties or sixties with urothelial cancer.

This CDR3 reads CASSSRLGLAGSSGTGELFF. The CDR3 DNA is TGTGCCAGCAGTTCTCGACTGGGACTAGCGGGATCCTCGGGAACCGGGGAGCTGTTTTTT. This chain uses TRBV27 with TRBJ2-2, with 13 bases matching TRBD2. The germline gives CDR1 MNHEY, CDR2 SMNVEV (reference sequence). The CDR3 sequence is 20 residues long. V was clipped by 4 bases and J by 5 bases; unmatched bases: 16.

The chain recombines TRBV7-9 with TRBJ1-2; D possibly corresponds to TRBD1 (5 bases). The CDR3 spans 15 residues. The V end lost 0 bases, the J end lost 0 bases, and 8 bases lay between the germline ends. Germline V gives CDR1 SEHNR, CDR2 FQNEAQ (reference sequence). The CDR3 sequence: CASSLAGGANYGYTF. The CDR3 DNA follows: TGTGCCAGCAGCTTAGCCGGGGGAGCTAACTATGGCTACACCTTC.

The chain joins TRBV9 to TRBJ2-7, with 11 bases matching TRBD1. CDR3 length: 15 residues. V shed 3 bases and J 2 bases; nucleotides not matched to a gene: 4. Germline V lookup: CDR1 SGDLS, CDR2 YYNGEE. The CDR3 sequence is CASSAGQGGTYEQYF. The CDR3 DNA follows: TGTGCCAGCAGCGCGGGACAGGGGGGAACCTACGAGCAGTACTTC.

For the CDR3, the DNA is TGTGCCAGCAGCTTGCAGGGGATTGGCTATGGCTACACCTTC. This encodes CASSLQGIGYGYTF. The rearrangement uses TRBV5-6 and TRBJ1-2; possible D gene TRBD1, 6 bases. V gave up 1 base and J gave up 4 bases, with 11 bases separating them. The CDR3 sequence is 14 residues long. Germline V gene sequence: CDR1 SGHDT, CDR2 YYEEEE.

The chain uses TRBV6-6 and TRBJ2-7; 12 bases line up with TRBD2. Looked up from germline, CDR1 is MNHNY and CDR2 is SVGAGI (reference sequence). V was clipped by 5 bases and J by 6 bases; unmatched bases: 8. The CDR3 extends over 15 amino acids. For the CDR3, the DNA is TGTGCCAGCAGTAAGACTAGCGGGAGACAAGGCGAGCAGTACTTC. Its protein is CASSKTSGRQGEQYF.

This clone was detected only a few times. This chain uses TRBV28 with TRBJ2-2; 7 bases agree with TRBD1. Trimming took 7 bases from V and 0 from J; bases not matched to a gene: 2. This CDR3 has 14 amino acids. Germline lookup yields CDR1 MDHEN and CDR2 SYDVKM. The CDR3 loop is CASKTGANTGELFF. CDR3 DNA sequence: TGTGCCAGCAAAACAGGGGCGAACACCGGGGAGCTGTTTTTT. Combining the CDR3 with reference TRBV28 and TRBJ2-2 gives the whole variable domain DVKVTQSSRYLVKRTGEKVFLECVQDMDHENMFWYRQDPGLGLRLIYFSYDVKMKEKGDIPEGYSVSREKKERFSLILESASTNQTSMYLCASKTGANTGELFFGEGSRLTVL.

The chain carries TRBV7-2 and TRBJ2-1, with 8 positions matching TRBD2. V gave up 1 base and J gave up 8 bases; unmatched junction bases: 10. Germline V gives CDR1 SGHTA, CDR2 FQGNSA. The CDR3 loop spans 16 amino acids. DNA of the CDR3: TGTGCCAGCAGCTTAGTGGACGGGAGGGCCGGTGATGAGCAGTTCTTC. Encoded protein: CASSLVDGRAGDEQFF.